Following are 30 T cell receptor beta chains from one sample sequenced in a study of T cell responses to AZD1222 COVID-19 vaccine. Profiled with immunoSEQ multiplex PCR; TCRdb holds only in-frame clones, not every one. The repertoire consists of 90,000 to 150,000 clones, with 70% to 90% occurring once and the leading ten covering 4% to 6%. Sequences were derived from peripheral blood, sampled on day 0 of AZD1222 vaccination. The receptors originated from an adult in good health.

CDR3 in DNA: TGTGCCAGCAGCCATTTAACAGACGAAAAACTGTTTTTT. This sequence encodes CASSHLTDEKLFF. V usage is TRBV14 and J usage is TRBJ1-4; D gene uncertain. V was pared by 3 bases and J by 8 bases, with 10 bases between. The CDR3 length is 13 residues. Germline V gene data show CDR1 as SGHDN and CDR2 as FVKESK. Full variable domain (missing parts from reference TRBV14 and TRBJ1-4): EAGVTQFPSHSVIEKGQTVTLRCDPISGHDNLYWYRRVMGKEIKFLLHFVKESKQDESGMPNNRFLAERTGGTYSTLKVQPAELEDSGVYFCASSHLTDEKLFFGSGTQLSVL.

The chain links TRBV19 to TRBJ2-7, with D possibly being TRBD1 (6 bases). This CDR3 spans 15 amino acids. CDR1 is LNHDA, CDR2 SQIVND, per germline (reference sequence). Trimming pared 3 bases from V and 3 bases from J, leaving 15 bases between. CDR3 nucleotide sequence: TGTGCCAGTAGTATCCAGCCAGGGGTGATCTACGAGCAGTACTTC. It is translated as CASSIQPGVIYEQYF.

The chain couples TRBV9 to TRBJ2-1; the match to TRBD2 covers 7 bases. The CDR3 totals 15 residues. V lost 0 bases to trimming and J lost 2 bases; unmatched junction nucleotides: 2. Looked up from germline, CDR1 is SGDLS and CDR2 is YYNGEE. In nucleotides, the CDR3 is TGTGCCAGCAGCGTAGCGGGGGGAACCTACAATGAGCAGTTCTTC. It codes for CASSVAGGTYNEQFF.

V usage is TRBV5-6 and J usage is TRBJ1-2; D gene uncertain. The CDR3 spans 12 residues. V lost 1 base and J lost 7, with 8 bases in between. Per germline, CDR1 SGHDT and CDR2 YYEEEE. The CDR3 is CASSLPVSGYTF. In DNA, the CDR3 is TGTGCCAGCAGCTTGCCGGTCTCTGGCTACACCTTC.

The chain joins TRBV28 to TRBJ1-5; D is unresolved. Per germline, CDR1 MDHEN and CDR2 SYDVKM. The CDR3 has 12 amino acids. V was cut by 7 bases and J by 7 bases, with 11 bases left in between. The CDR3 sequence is CASNGQGQPQHF. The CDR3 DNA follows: TGTGCCAGCAACGGGCAAGGGCAGCCCCAGCATTTT.

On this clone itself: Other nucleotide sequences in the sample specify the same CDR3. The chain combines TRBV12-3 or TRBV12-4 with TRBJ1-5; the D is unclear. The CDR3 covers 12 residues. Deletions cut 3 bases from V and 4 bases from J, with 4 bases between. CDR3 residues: CASSFGNQPQHF. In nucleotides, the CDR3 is TGTGCCAGCAGTTTTGGGAATCAGCCCCAGCATTTT.

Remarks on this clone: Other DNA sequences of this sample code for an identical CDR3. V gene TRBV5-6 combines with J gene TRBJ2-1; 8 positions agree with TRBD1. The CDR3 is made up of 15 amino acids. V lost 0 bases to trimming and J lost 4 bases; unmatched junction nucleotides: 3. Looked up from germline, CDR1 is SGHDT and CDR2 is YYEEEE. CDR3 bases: TGTGCCAGCAGCTTGGTGGGACAGGAATACAATGAGCAGTTCTTC. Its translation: CASSLVGQEYNEQFF.

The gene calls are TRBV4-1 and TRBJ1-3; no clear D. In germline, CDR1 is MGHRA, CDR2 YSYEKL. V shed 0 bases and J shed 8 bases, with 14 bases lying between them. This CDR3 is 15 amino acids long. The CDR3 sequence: CASSQDGQYLDTIYF. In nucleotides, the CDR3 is TGCGCCAGCAGCCAAGATGGGCAGTACCTGGACACCATATATTTT.

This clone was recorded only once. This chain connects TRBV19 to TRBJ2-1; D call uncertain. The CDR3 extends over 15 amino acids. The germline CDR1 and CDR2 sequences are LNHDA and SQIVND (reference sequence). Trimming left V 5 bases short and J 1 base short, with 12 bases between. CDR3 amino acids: CASSPPEHSYNEQFF. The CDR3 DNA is TGTGCCAGTAGTCCCCCCGAGCATTCCTACAATGAGCAGTTCTTC.

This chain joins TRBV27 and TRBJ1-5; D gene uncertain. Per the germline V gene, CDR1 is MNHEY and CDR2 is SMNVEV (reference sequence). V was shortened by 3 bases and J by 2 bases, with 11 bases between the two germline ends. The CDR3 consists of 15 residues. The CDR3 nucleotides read TGTGCCAGCAGTTTTGCGGGCTCGGGCAATCAGCCCCAGCATTTT. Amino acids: CASSFAGSGNQPQHF.

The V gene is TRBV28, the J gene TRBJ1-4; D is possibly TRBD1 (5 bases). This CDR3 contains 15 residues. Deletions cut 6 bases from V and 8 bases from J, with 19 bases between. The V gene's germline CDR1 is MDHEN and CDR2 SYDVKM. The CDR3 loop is CASRGRKRGQEKLFF. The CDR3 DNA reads TGTGCCAGCAGGGGTCGGAAAAGGGGTCAAGAAAAACTGTTTTTT.

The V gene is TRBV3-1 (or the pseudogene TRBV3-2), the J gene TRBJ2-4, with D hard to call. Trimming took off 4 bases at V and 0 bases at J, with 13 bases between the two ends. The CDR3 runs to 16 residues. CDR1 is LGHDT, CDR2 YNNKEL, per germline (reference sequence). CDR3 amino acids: CASSPHHIGAKNIQYF. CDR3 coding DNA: TGTGCCAGCAGCCCCCATCATATAGGAGCCAAAAACATTCAGTACTTC.

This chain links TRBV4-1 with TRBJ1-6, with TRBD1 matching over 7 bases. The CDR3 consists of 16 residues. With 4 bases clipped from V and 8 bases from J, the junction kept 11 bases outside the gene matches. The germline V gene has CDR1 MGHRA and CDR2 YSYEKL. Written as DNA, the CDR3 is TGCGCCAGCAGCCCCATTGGGCAGGGGGTATATTCACCCCTCCACTTT. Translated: CASSPIGQGVYSPLHF.

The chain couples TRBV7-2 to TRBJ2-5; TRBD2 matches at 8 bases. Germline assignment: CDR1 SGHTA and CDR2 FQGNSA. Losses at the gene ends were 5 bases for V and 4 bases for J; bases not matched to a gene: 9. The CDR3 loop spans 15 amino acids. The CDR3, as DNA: TGTGCCAGCAGCCACACCGGGACTAGGGGAGAGACCCAGTACTTC. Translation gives CASSHTGTRGETQYF. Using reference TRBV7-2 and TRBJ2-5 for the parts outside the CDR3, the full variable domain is GAGVSQSPSNKVTEKGKDVELRCDPISGHTALYWYRQSLGQGLEFLIYFQGNSAPDKSGLPSDRFSAERTGGSVSTLTIQRTQQEDSAVYLCASSHTGTRGETQYFGPGTRLLVL.

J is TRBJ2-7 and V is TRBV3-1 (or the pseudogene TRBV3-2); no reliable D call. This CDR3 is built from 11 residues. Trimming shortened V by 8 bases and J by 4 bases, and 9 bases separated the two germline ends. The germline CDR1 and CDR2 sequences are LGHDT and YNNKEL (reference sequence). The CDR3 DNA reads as TGTGCCAGCGCAACAGATTACGAGCAGTACTTC. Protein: CASATDYEQYF.

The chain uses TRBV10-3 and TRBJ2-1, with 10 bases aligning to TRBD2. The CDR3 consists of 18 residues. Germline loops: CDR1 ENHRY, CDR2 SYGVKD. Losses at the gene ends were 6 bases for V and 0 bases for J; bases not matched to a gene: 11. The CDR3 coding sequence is TGTGCCATCAGGCCAGCGGGGGGGACGTTAAGCTCCTACAATGAGCAGTTCTTC. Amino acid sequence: CAIRPAGGTLSSYNEQFF.

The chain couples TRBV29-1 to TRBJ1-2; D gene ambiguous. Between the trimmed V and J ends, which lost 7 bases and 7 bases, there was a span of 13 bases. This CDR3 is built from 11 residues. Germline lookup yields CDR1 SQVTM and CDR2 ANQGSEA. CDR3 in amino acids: CSARSTGGYTF. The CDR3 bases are TGCAGCGCTCGCTCCACGGGTGGCTACACCTTC.

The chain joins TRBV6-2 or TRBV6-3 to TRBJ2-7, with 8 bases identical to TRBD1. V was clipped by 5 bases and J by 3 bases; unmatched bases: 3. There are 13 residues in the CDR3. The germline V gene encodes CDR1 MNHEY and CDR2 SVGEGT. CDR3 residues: CASSRTGNYEQYF. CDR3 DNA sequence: TGTGCCAGCAGTAGGACAGGGAACTACGAGCAGTACTTC.

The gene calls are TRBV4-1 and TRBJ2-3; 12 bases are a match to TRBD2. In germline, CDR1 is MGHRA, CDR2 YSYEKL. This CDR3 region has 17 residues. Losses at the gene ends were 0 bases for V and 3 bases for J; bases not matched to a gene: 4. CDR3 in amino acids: CASSQDWTSGVTDTQYF. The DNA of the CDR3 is TGCGCCAGCAGCCAAGATTGGACTAGCGGGGTTACAGATACGCAGTATTTT.

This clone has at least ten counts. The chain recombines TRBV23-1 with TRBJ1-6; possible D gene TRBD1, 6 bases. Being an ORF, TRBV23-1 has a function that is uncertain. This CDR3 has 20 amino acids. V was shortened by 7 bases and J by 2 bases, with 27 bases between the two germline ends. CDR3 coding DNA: TGCGCCAGCACGCAACTATCCAGGGGCAATTATAGCACCTATAATTCACCCCTCCACTTT. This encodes CASTQLSRGNYSTYNSPLHF.

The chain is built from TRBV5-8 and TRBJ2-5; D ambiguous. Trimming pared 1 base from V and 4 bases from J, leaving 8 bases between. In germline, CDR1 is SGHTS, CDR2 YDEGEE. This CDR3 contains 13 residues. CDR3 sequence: CASSLSMGETQYF. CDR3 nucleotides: TGTGCCAGCAGCTTGTCTATGGGAGAGACCCAGTACTTC.

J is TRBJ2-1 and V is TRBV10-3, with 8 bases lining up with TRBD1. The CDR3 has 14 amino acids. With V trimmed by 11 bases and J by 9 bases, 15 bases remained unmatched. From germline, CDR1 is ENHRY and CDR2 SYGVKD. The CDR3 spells CAGSIGQGAGEQFF. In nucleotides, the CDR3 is TGTGCCGGGAGTATAGGGCAGGGGGCAGGTGAGCAGTTCTTC.

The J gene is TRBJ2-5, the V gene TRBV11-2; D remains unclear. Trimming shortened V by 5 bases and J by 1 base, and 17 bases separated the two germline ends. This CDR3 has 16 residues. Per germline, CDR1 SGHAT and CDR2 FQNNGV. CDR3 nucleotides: TGTGCCAGCAGCCCCCTAATGGGTCAGGCCCAAGAGACCCAGTACTTC. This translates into CASSPLMGQAQETQYF.

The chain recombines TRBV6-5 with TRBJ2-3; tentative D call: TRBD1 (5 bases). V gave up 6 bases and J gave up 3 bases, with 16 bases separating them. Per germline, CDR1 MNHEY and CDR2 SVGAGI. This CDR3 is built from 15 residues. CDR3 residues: CASSPAGLGTDTQYF. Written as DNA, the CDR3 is TGTGCCAGCAGCCCAGCAGGGTTAGGAACAGATACGCAGTATTTT.

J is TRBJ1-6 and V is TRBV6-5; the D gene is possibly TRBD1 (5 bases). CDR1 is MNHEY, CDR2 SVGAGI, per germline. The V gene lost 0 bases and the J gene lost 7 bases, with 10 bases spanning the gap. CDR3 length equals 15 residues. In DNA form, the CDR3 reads TGTGCCAGCAGTTACTCGCAGGGACCGAATTCACCCCTCCACTTT. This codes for CASSYSQGPNSPLHF.

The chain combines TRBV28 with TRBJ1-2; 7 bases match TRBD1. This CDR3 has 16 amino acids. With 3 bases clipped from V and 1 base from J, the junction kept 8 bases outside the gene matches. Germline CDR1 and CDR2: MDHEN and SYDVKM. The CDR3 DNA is TGTGCCAGCAGTTTCACGCAGGGGGATTATAACTATGGCTACACCTTC. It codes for CASSFTQGDYNYGYTF.

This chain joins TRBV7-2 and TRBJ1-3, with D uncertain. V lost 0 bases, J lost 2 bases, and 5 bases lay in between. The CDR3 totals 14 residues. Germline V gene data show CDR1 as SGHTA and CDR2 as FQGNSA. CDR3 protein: CASSLAPTGNTIYF. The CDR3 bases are TGTGCCAGCAGCTTAGCCCCGACTGGAAACACCATATATTTT.

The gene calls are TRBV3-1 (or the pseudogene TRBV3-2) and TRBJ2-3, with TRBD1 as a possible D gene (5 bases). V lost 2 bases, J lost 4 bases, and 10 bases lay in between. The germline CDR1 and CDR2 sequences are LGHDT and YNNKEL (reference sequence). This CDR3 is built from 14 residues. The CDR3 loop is CASSQPQGSDTQYF. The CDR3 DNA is TGTGCCAGCAGCCAACCGCAGGGTTCAGATACGCAGTATTTT.

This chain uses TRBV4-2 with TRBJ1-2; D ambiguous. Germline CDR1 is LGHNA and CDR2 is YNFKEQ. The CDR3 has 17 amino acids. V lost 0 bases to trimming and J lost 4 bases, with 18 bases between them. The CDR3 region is CASSQDADLRVPYGYTF. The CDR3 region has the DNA TGTGCCAGCAGCCAAGATGCGGATCTGAGGGTACCCTATGGCTACACCTTC.

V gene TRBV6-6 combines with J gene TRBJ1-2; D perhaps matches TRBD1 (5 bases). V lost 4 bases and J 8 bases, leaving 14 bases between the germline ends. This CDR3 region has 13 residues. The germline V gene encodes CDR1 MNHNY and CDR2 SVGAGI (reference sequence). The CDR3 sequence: CASSSDRTGGYTF. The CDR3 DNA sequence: TGTGCCAGCAGTTCCGACAGAACGGGCGGCTACACCTTC.